This TCR beta chain came from a study of OX40 agonist ivuxolimab in advanced cancers. Study information: Dose-escalation patients had hepatocellular carcinoma, melanoma, renal cell or head and neck cancer. Subjects had a mean age of about 65 years, with a range of about 23 to 79; roughly 80% were male. Findings and caveats of the study: Partial responders treated at 0.1-3.0 mg/kg exhibited clonal expansion among the lowest measured.

This clone was observed once. Its specificity is not known. This CDR3 is 13 amino acids long. Germline-derived CDR1 and CDR2 are LGHNT and FRNRAP. V was trimmed by 6 bases and J by 3 bases, leaving 11 bases between them. Clones were sequenced by immunoSEQ multiplex PCR, and TCRdb holds only the in-frame ones, with some missing. The sample includes around 40,000 clones, approximately 84% seen only once; the top ten take 4.5% to 5.5%. Blood samples were obtained at baseline, cycle 4 day 1, and cycle 7 day 1. This material consisted of CD4+ or CD8+ T cells sorted from blood, taken in a trial of the OX40 agonist ivuxolimab. The chain has TRBV12-5 and TRBJ2-5; TRBD2 is a possible D gene (6 bases). This clonotype was sampled from an adult with an advanced solid tumor such as melanoma, head and neck, liver or kidney cancer. The CDR3 sequence: CASGFGLKETQYF. The CDR3 DNA is TGTGCTAGTGGCTTCGGACTAAAAGAGACCCAGTACTTC.